These 30 T cell receptor beta chains were sequenced from one sample in a study of T cells in Graves' hyperthyroidism and ophthalmopathy. Template material for amplifying TCR beta CDR3 regions consisted of RNA transcripts. First-round RT-PCR of the TCR CDR3 relied on the HTBI primer set. TCRdb passed the multiplex PCR reads through MiXCR, listing each CDR3 protein once. The sample contains 410,000 or so distinct CDR3 sequences, around 15% of which appear only once. Sequencing was done on a sample of blood. All receptors come from a young man with Graves' ophthalmopathy.

This clonotype was counted many times. This chain links TRBV28 with TRBJ2-2; no reliable D call. This CDR3 region has 13 residues. CDR1 and CDR2 from the germline V gene are MDHEN and SYDVKM. V shed 5 bases and J shed 1 base, with 5 bases lying between them. The CDR3 loop is CASSLRNTGELFF. CDR3 sequence (DNA): TGTGCCAGCAGTCTCCGGAACACCGGGGAGCTGTTTTTT.

This clonotype was counted ten times or more. This chain connects TRBV2 to TRBJ1-2; possibly TRBD1 for D (5 bases). In germline, CDR1 is SNHLY, CDR2 FYNNEI. The CDR3 length is 14 residues. V was trimmed by 4 bases and J by 5 bases, leaving 14 bases between them. CDR3 residues: CASSVRGGSYGYTF. The CDR3 bases are TGTGCCAGCAGTGTCCGGGGGGGTAGTTATGGCTACACCTTC.

Ten or more counts support this clonotype. V and J are TRBV30 and TRBJ1-2; tentative D call: TRBD1 (5 bases). The CDR3 spans 11 residues. V lost 7 bases and J lost 4, with 10 bases in between. Germline V lookup: CDR1 GTSNPN, CDR2 SVGIG (reference sequence). The CDR3 reads CAFGTGYGYTF. The CDR3 DNA reads TGTGCCTTCGGGACGGGCTATGGCTACACCTTC.

About this clonotype itself: Given a much more abundant clone one base away, this may be a read error. The chain is built from TRBV4-1 and TRBJ2-1; D is perhaps TRBD2 (6 bases). Germline V gene lookup returns CDR1 MGHRA and CDR2 YSYEKL. This CDR3 comprises 17 residues. V gave up 3 bases and J gave up 4 bases, with 19 bases separating them. The CDR3 reads CASSHSRLVGVYNEQFF. The CDR3 bases are TGCGCCAGCAGCCACTCAAGACTAGTGGGAGTATACAATGAGCAGTTCTTC.

This clonotype was detected many times. The chain joins TRBV6-5 to TRBJ2-2, with no clear D. V was trimmed by 2 bases and J by 0 bases, leaving 13 bases between them. Germline CDR1 and CDR2: MNHEY and SVGAGI. CDR3 length: 17 amino acids. The CDR3 region is CASSYPSAGANTGELFF. DNA for the CDR3: TGTGCCAGCAGTTACCCGTCGGCAGGAGCGAACACCGGGGAGCTGTTTTTT.

This clonotype was picked up many times. V usage is TRBV29-1 and J usage is TRBJ2-5, with TRBD1 identical over 10 bases. V lost 4 bases, J lost 1 base, and 3 bases stayed unmatched. This CDR3 contains 14 residues. Germline V lookup: CDR1 SQVTM, CDR2 ANQGSEA. The CDR3 nucleotides read TGCAGCGTTGCGGGGGACAGGGGCCAAGAGACCCAGTACTTC. Translating it yields CSVAGDRGQETQYF.

In this sample, this clonotype turned up a few times. This chain connects TRBV6-4 to TRBJ1-1; no definite D call. The CDR3 runs 13 residues. Germline assignment: CDR1 MRHNA and CDR2 SNTAGT. Between the trimmed V and J ends, which lost 1 base and 1 base, there was a span of 4 bases. The CDR3: CASSDFRNTEAFF. For the CDR3, the DNA is TGTGCCAGCAGTGACTTTAGGAACACTGAAGCTTTCTTT.

This clonotype was detected ten times or more. The chain carries TRBV12-5 and TRBJ2-1; D unclear. V dropped 1 base and J dropped 0 bases, with 7 bases sitting between them. The germline CDR1 and CDR2 sequences are LGHNT and FRNRAP. This CDR3 has 15 amino acids. CDR3 sequence (DNA): TGTGCTAGTGGTTTGGGACGGAGCTCCTACAATGAGCAGTTCTTC. As protein: CASGLGRSSYNEQFF.

This clonotype was counted between two and nine times. This chain connects TRBV29-1 to TRBJ1-5, with a weak D call TRBD1 (6 bases). Trimming took off 4 bases at V and 7 bases at J, with 14 bases between the two ends. Germline V CDR1 and CDR2: SQVTM, ANQGSEA. This CDR3 is built from 13 residues. The CDR3 loop is CSVAGVDGQPQHF. DNA for the CDR3: TGCAGCGTTGCAGGGGTCGATGGGCAGCCCCAGCATTTT.

The CDR3 protein is CASSPRAGYEKLFF. In DNA form, the CDR3 reads TGTGCCAGCTCACCTCGGGCGGGTTATGAAAAACTGTTTTTT. The V gene is TRBV18, the J gene TRBJ1-4; D is unresolved. This CDR3 spans 14 amino acids. The germline gives CDR1 KGHSH, CDR2 LQKENI. Trimming took off 3 bases at V and 6 bases at J, with 11 bases between the two ends.

Concerning this clonotype itself: The CDR3 carries no conserved terminal phenylalanine or tryptophan, so it likely arises from a read error. V gene TRBV19 combines with J gene TRBJ2-5; 13 nucleotides agree with TRBD2. The CDR3 covers 17 residues. Germline CDR1 and CDR2: LNHDA and SQIVND (reference sequence). Trimming cost V 4 bases and J 4 bases; bases outside gene matches: 9. The CDR3 here is CASSTLLAGGPVETQYL. CDR3 in DNA: TGTGCCAGTAGTACCTTACTAGCGGGAGGGCCCGTAGAGACCCAGTACCTC.

The chain combines TRBV6-1 with TRBJ2-3; TRBD2 matches 11 bases. V gave up 6 bases and J gave up 3 bases; unmatched junction bases: 8. Per the germline V gene, CDR1 is MNHNS and CDR2 is SASEGT. The CDR3 covers 16 residues. The CDR3: CASSLRGLAVTDTQYF. The CDR3 coding sequence is TGTGCCAGCAGCCTAAGGGGACTAGCGGTTACAGATACGCAGTATTTT.

As regards this clonotype: Being one base from a much bigger clone, this may be a read error. As DNA, the CDR3 is TGCAGTGCTAGACGGGGACCCAATGAGCAGTACTTC. It specifies CSARRGPNEQYF. V and J are TRBV20-1 and TRBJ2-7, with D possibly called TRBD1 or TRBD2 (5 bases each). Trimming pared 2 bases from V and 7 bases from J, leaving 12 bases between. The CDR3 has 12 residues. CDR1 DFQATT and CDR2 SNEGSKA come from the germline V gene (reference sequence).

This clonotype was recorded at least ten times. The chain couples TRBV7-9 to TRBJ1-1; TRBD1 matches 9 bases. With V trimmed by 5 bases and J by 5 bases, 12 bases remained unmatched. Germline CDR1 is SEHNR and CDR2 is FQNEAQ (reference sequence). The CDR3 has 16 amino acids. CDR3 residues: CASSTGTGQSGTEAFF. The CDR3 DNA reads as TGTGCCAGCAGCACTGGGACAGGGCAGTCTGGAACTGAAGCTTTCTTT.

This clonotype appeared many times. The chain uses TRBV7-2 and TRBJ2-3; tentative D call: TRBD2 (6 bases). Germline V lookup: CDR1 SGHTA, CDR2 FQGNSA. CDR3 length: 14 amino acids. The ends were cut back, 4 bases at V and 1 base at J, with 9 bases in the middle. CDR3 residues: CASSSWGGTDTQYF. CDR3 nucleotides: TGTGCCAGCAGCTCTTGGGGGGGCACAGATACGCAGTATTTT.

Only a few counts were recorded for this clonotype. V is TRBV7-9 and J is TRBJ2-1; 7 positions match TRBD1. The CDR3 totals 12 residues. CDR1 is SEHNR, CDR2 FQNEAQ, per germline (reference sequence). After removal of 4 bases from V and 10 bases from J, the junction contained 4 bases not matched to a gene. CDR3 in DNA: TGTGCCAGCAGCTGGACAGGAGGCGAGCAGTTCTTC. Its protein is CASSWTGGEQFF.

This clonotype was picked up many times. The chain recombines TRBV12-3 or TRBV12-4 with TRBJ1-6; weak D call: TRBD1 (5 bases). V lost 5 bases and J 9 bases, leaving 20 bases between the germline ends. CDR3 size: 16 residues. CDR3 bases: TGTGCCAGCAGTCATGATTTGACAGTTGAAATTTCACCCCTCCACTTT. It is translated as CASSHDLTVEISPLHF.

There are many counts of this clonotype. The rearrangement joins TRBV27 to TRBJ2-7; 9 positions agree with TRBD1. With V trimmed by 5 bases and J by 0 bases, 5 bases remained unmatched. This CDR3 is 15 amino acids long. Germline V lookup: CDR1 MNHEY, CDR2 SMNVEV (reference sequence). The CDR3 DNA sequence: TGTGCCAGCAGTACGACAGGGGGTCCCTCCTACGAGCAGTACTTC. Protein product: CASSTTGGPSYEQYF.

The chain combines TRBV7-3 with TRBJ2-1; 9 bases map to TRBD1. Trimming at V came to 5 bases and at J to 0 bases, leaving 8 bases not matched to a gene. The germline V gene has CDR1 SGHTA and CDR2 FQGTGA. The CDR3 covers 17 residues. The CDR3 nucleotides are TGTGCCAGCAGCACCATTGGGACAGGGAGCTCCTACAATGAGCAGTTCTTC. Its translation: CASSTIGTGSSYNEQFF.

This clonotype was counted a few times. At one boundary the junction diverges from the germline segment, which might be a read error. The rearrangement links TRBV6-5 to TRBJ2-3; D might be TRBD1 (5 bases). The CDR3 spans 15 residues. Germline CDR1 reads MNHEY; CDR2 reads SVGAGI. The CDR3 region has the DNA TGTGCCGGCAGTTACCCAGGACAAGGCGCAGATACGCAGTATTTT. It translates to CAGSYPGQGADTQYF.

This clonotype occurred many times. J is TRBJ1-1 and V is TRBV12-3 or TRBV12-4; D is perhaps TRBD1 (6 bases). The germline V and J ends were trimmed by 8 bases and 9 bases, with 19 bases remaining between them. CDR3 length equals 13 residues. The CDR3 DNA is TGTGCCAGCTCTAGGGGGGGCGTTTGGAAAGCTTTCTTT. This codes for CASSRGGVWKAFF.

This clonotype was seen many times. J is TRBJ1-3 and V is TRBV6-5, with D hard to call. This CDR3 has 15 residues. Germline loops: CDR1 MNHEY, CDR2 SVGAGI. The germline V and J ends were trimmed by 3 bases and 2 bases, with 11 bases remaining between them. CDR3 DNA: TGTGCCAGCAGTTATATCGGGAACGCTGGAAACACCATATATTTT. It is translated as CASSYIGNAGNTIYF.

This clonotype was observed at least ten times. The genes are TRBV3-1 and TRBJ2-1, with D perhaps TRBD2 (5 bases). The CDR3 spans 15 residues. Trimming pared 2 bases from V and 7 bases from J, leaving 15 bases between. The V gene's germline CDR1 is LGHDT and CDR2 YNNKEL (reference sequence). The CDR3 protein is CASSQIGLGSNEQFF. In nucleotides, the CDR3 is TGTGCCAGCAGCCAAATTGGACTTGGCTCAAATGAGCAGTTCTTC.

Only a few counts were recorded for this clonotype. This rearrangement joins TRBV10-3 to TRBJ1-2, with 8 bases that match TRBD1. The germline V gene has CDR1 ENHRY and CDR2 SYGVKD. CDR3 length: 13 residues. After removal of 3 bases from V and 6 bases from J, the junction contained 3 bases not matched to a gene. The chain's CDR3 is CAISDRQGNGYTF. The CDR3 bases are TGTGCCATCAGTGATAGACAGGGGAATGGCTACACCTTC.

The sample holds many counts of this clonotype. J is TRBJ2-7 and V is TRBV11-1; weak D call: TRBD2 (6 bases). This CDR3 is built from 15 residues. From germline, CDR1 is SGHAT and CDR2 FQDESV (reference sequence). V dropped 5 bases and J dropped 7 bases, with 21 bases sitting between them. The CDR3 protein is CASSQTGPSREEQYF. The CDR3 region has the DNA TGTGCCAGCAGCCAAACGGGACCCTCACGGGAGGAGCAGTACTTC.

The sample holds a few counts of this clonotype. One junction end does not reproduce the germline sequence, and a read error may be involved. The genes are TRBV20-1 and TRBJ2-2, with TRBD2 as a possible D gene (6 bases). The CDR3 length is 14 residues. Germline V gives CDR1 DFQATT, CDR2 SNEGSKA (reference sequence). CDR3 loop: CSARVGGNAGELFF. The CDR3 DNA reads TGCAGTGCTAGAGTAGGAGGGAACGCCGGGGAGCTGTTTTTT.

As regards this clonotype: The junction shows a germline mismatch at one end, possibly a read error. The chain couples TRBV12-3 or TRBV12-4 to TRBJ2-6; D is uncertain. The CDR3 extends over 15 amino acids. The CDR3 DNA follows: TGTACCAGCAGTGAAACGAGCTCTGGGGCCAACGTCCTGACTTTC. It encodes CTSSETSSGANVLTF.

This chain uses TRBV27 with TRBJ2-5, with D possibly being TRBD1 or TRBD2 (5 bases each). V was clipped by 5 bases and J by 3 bases, with 13 bases between them. In germline, CDR1 is MNHEY, CDR2 SMNVEV (reference sequence). This CDR3 contains 14 residues. This chain's CDR3 is CASSAYLGEETQYF. The CDR3 DNA sequence: TGTGCCAGCAGTGCATACCTGGGGGAAGAGACCCAGTACTTC.

This clonotype was detected only a few times. A much larger clone differs by one base, so this may be a read error. The CDR3 sequence is CASSLGLAGGSSPYEQHF. The CDR3 DNA sequence: TGCGCCAGCAGCTTGGGGCTAGCGGGGGGCTCAAGTCCCTACGAGCAGCACTTC. This chain connects TRBV5-1 to TRBJ2-7; 11 bases align to TRBD2. Germline CDR1 reads SGHRS; CDR2 reads YFSETQ. The CDR3 is 18 amino acids. The whole variable domain, remainder taken from reference TRBV5-1 and TRBJ2-7, is KAGVTQTPRYLIKTRGQQVTLSCSPISGHRSVSWYQQTPGQGLQFLFEYFSETQRNKGNFPGRFSGRQFSNSRSEMNVSTLELGDSALYLCASSLGLAGGSSPYEQHFGPGTRLTVT.

The sample holds many counts of this clonotype. The V and J genes are TRBV5-4 and TRBJ2-7, with 7 bases lining up with TRBD1. With 4 bases clipped from V and 5 bases from J, the junction kept 6 bases outside the gene matches. Germline V lookup: CDR1 SGHNT, CDR2 YYREEE (reference sequence). CDR3 size: 13 residues. CDR3 nucleotide sequence: TGTGCCAGCAGCACAACAGGGGACCACGAGCAGTACTTC. Translated, it gives CASSTTGDHEQYF. Combining the CDR3 with reference TRBV5-4 and TRBJ2-7 gives the whole variable domain ETGVTQSPTHLIKTRGQQVTLRCSSQSGHNTVSWYQQALGQGPQFIFQYYREEENGRGNFPPRFSGLQFPNYSSELNVNALELDDSALYLCASSTTGDHEQYFGPGTRLTVT.